Following are 2 T cell receptor beta chains from one sample sequenced in a study of T-cell reconstitution after alpha-beta-depleted transplantation in children. Unique molecular identifiers were incorporated when the TCRbeta library was constructed. TCRdb reprocessed the PCR reads with MiXCR, giving one entry per CDR3 protein. The sample carries 490,000 or so distinct CDR3 sequences, approximately 10% recorded once. Specimen: PBMCs, collected before TCRalphabeta/CD19-depleted stem cell transplant. Receptors originate from a child aged 2 to 15 with inherited bone marrow failure, due to receive a stem cell transplant.

This clonotype was observed many times. The genes are TRBV20-1 and TRBJ1-2; D remains ambiguous. V gave up 4 bases and J gave up 4 bases, with 7 bases separating them. The CDR3 spans 11 residues. Germline values: CDR1 DFQATT, CDR2 SNEGSKA (reference sequence). The CDR3 region has the DNA TGCAGTGCTAATGGACTCTATGGCTACACCTTC. Translated, it gives CSANGLYGYTF.

This clonotype was recorded at least ten times. This chain joins TRBV10-2 and TRBJ1-5; D perhaps matches TRBD1 (5 bases). Germline-derived CDR1 and CDR2 are WSHSY and SAAADI. The CDR3 runs to 14 residues. V lost 8 bases to trimming and J lost 9 bases, with 20 bases between them. The CDR3 reads CASSQGRVPAPQHF. In DNA, the CDR3 is TGCGCCAGCTCCCAGGGACGGGTTCCTGCGCCCCAGCATTTT.